Below, one T cell receptor (beta chain) is given with its context. This clonotype was detected many times. The specificity of this receptor is unknown. Base-call qualities are not available, and no considerably larger clone is one nucleotide away. TCR beta CDR3 regions were amplified from RNA transcripts. A first-round RT-PCR of the TCR CDR3 used the HTBI primer set with the Qiagen OneStep RT-PCR kit. The libraries were constructed in a second round of multiplex PCR and then size-selected and purified. The libraries were sequenced on an Illumina HiSeq2000 using paired-end 100 bp reads. The published analysis was carried out like this. SOAPnuke was used to process the raw data, throwing out any read that contained adapters or uncalled bases, had a mean Phred below 15, or lacked an exact constant-primer or identifier match. COPE v1.2.5 was used to merge the high-quality paired reads, and each unique nucleotide sequence was defined as a clonotype. MiTCR v1.1 was used to align the clonotypes against IMGT TRBV, TRBD and TRBJ reference segments. The analysis included only V-J combinations with a frequency above 0.0001, which together covered 99.2% of the repertoires. The TCS score was defined as the ratio of F50 (clonal expansion) to E x V (chaos), calculated using BLOSUM62-based TCRdist between CDR3 peptides within each V-J. Welch's t-statistics and random forest reduced 514 V-J features to roughly 13, which were used in a naive Bayes classifier (R e1071). Using fastp at Q25 and MiXCR, TCRdb reprocessed the public reads and kept productive beta chains. Records with the same CDR3 protein are collapsed into one entry carrying the most frequent genes and DNA. TCRdb, rather than the study authors, made the V and J calls. In all, the sample holds about 530,000 distinct CDR3 sequences, and about 15% of those were seen once. The leading ten clones occupy around 17% of the sample.

From cysteine to phenylalanine, the CDR3 is 12 amino acids long. Only the CDR3 part of the read is kept: 36 bases, read in frame from the first base. The germline V gene encodes CDR1 LNHDA and CDR2 SQIVND (reference sequence). The junction carries 7 bases between V and J, which are trimmed by 3 bases and 5 bases respectively. This sample stems from a study of T cells in Graves' hyperthyroidism and ophthalmopathy (dated by TCRdb to about 2019). Concerning the study at large: Peripheral blood samples were taken at the time of initial diagnosis, prior to any treatment. The study also compared thyroid tissue and blood T-cell repertoires from roughly 6 Graves' hyperthyroidism patients. According to the paper, TCR Vbeta CDR3 sequencing was carried out on about 140 peripheral blood samples, which came from under 50 ophthalmopathy, 80 or so hyperthyroidism and around 17 progressor patients. To identify TCR V-J signatures that set the groups apart, the researchers used a discovery cohort of about a hundred patients, made up of 40 to 45 with Graves' ophthalmopathy and some 56 with stable Graves' hyperthyroidism. The 80 to 100 discovery patients were randomly divided into training and test sets at a 7:3 ratio. Following sampling, methimazole starting at 30 mg daily was given to hyperthyroidism patients, and high-dose intravenous methylprednisolone was given to ophthalmopathy patients. Whether ophthalmopathy could be predicted prospectively was tested in an independent validation cohort made up of roughly 19 hyperthyroidism patients plus 17 patients who later progressed to ophthalmopathy. Summary of the overall study and its limitations: In validation, the model predicted progression to ophthalmopathy a median of about 5.9 months before onset, with approximately 70% sensitivity and 72.22% specificity. Ophthalmopathy was separated from stable hyperthyroidism by a 13 V-J signature model, with around 88% sensitivity and about 81% specificity obtained in cross-validation and 80%/75% obtained in testing. Blood samples also contained most of the expanded thyroid clonotypes (frequency above 0.001), which suggests that blood repertoires may reflect thyroid immune responses. Sample size was not statistically predetermined, and investigators were not blinded to group allocation.

Ophthalmopathy patients had moderately to severely active disease, with a Clinical Activity Score of 3 or more, a NOSPECS grade of 4 or more, and a disease duration of less than 3 months. Any patient with an uncontrolled infection, another autoimmune disease, pregnancy or lactation was excluded. Diagnoses relied on clinical symptoms, serum thyroxine and TRAb, thyroid ultrasound and orbital computed tomography. Ficoll-Paque density gradient centrifugation was used to isolate PBMCs from 9.5 to 10 ml of fresh peripheral blood. Total RNA was extracted with Trizol reagent, and quality was checked on an Agilent 2100 Bioanalyzer.

This TCR was recovered from a woman younger than 30 with Graves' ophthalmopathy. Sequenced: blood. In this chain, TRBV19 is recombined with TRBJ1-1, with the D gene not clear enough to name. The nucleotides read TGTGCCAGTAGTATTGAGGGTACTGAAGCTTTCTTT. This is translated as CASSIEGTEAFF.